The 31 T cell receptor beta chains in this list originate from one sample, sequenced in a study of shared clonotypes between healthy human individuals. Profiled with immunoSEQ multiplex PCR; TCRdb holds only in-frame clones, not every one. The sample lists around 1.6 million clones, approximately 98% occurring once. Sequenced sample: naive CD4+ T cells sorted from blood. Regarding subset: CD45RA+ positively selected. These receptors all stem from a young man in good health.

The V and J genes are TRBV9 and TRBJ2-1; a weak D match, TRBD2 (5 bases). Trimming pared 7 bases from V and 6 bases from J, leaving 17 bases between. Germline assignment: CDR1 SGDLS and CDR2 YYNGEE. The CDR3 has 14 amino acids. CDR3 nucleotide sequence: TGTGCCAGCTCGCCCAGATATACTAGCAATGAGCAGTTCTTC. Encoded protein: CASSPRYTSNEQFF.

This sequence joins TRBV6-1 and TRBJ2-1; D is unresolved. The CDR3 spans 12 residues. V lost 8 bases and J 1 base, leaving 6 bases between the germline ends. The germline V gene has CDR1 MNHNS and CDR2 SASEGT. CDR3 region: CASPRSYNEQFF. The CDR3, as DNA: TGTGCCAGCCCCCGGTCCTACAATGAGCAGTTCTTC.

Regarding this clone: This CDR3 is also generated by other DNA sequences in the sample. The chain is built from TRBV7-2 and TRBJ2-7; 7 nucleotides match TRBD2. This CDR3 is built from 14 residues. The germline V gene has CDR1 SGHTA and CDR2 FQGNSA. Losses at the gene ends were 3 bases for V and 2 bases for J; bases not matched to a gene: 4. The CDR3 loop is CASSFQRGAYEQYF. As DNA, the CDR3 is TGTGCCAGCAGCTTCCAACGGGGGGCCTACGAGCAGTACTTC.

The rearrangement uses TRBV11-2 and TRBJ2-3, with D perhaps assigned TRBD1 or TRBD2 (6 bases each). CDR3 length equals 15 residues. Germline loops: CDR1 SGHAT, CDR2 FQNNGV. Trimming shortened V by 4 bases and J by 1 base, and 12 bases separated the two germline ends. This CDR3 is CASSWGRGRTDTQYF. CDR3 nucleotide sequence: TGTGCCAGCAGCTGGGGCCGGGGGCGCACAGATACGCAGTATTTT.

This clone showed up just once. Other DNA sequences in this sample translate to the same CDR3. The rearrangement joins TRBV9 to TRBJ2-5, with D possibly matching TRBD2 (5 bases). V was shortened by 0 bases and J by 1 base, with 7 bases between the two germline ends. CDR1 and CDR2 (germline): SGDLS, YYNGEE. This CDR3 spans 14 amino acids. The CDR3 nucleotides are TGTGCCAGCAGCGTAGTTGGGAGCCAAGAGACCCAGTACTTC. It encodes CASSVVGSQETQYF.

The chain recombines TRBV7-9 with TRBJ2-1, with TRBD1 identical over 9 bases. Germline CDR1 and CDR2: SEHNR and FQNEAQ (reference sequence). J gave up 2 bases and V 5 bases, and 7 bases lay outside the gene matches. The CDR3 loop spans 16 amino acids. The CDR3 is CASSPKGQGAYNEQFF. The CDR3 DNA sequence: TGTGCCAGCAGCCCCAAGGGACAGGGTGCCTACAATGAGCAGTTCTTC. The whole variable domain, filled in from reference TRBV7-9 and TRBJ2-1, reads DTGVSQNPRHKITKRGQNVTFRCDPISEHNRLYWYRQTLGQGPEFLTYFQNEAQLEKSRLLSDRFSAERPKGSFSTLEIQRTEQGDSAMYLCASSPKGQGAYNEQFFGPGTRLTVL.

The genes are TRBV27 and TRBJ2-1; D possibly corresponds to TRBD1 (5 bases). The CDR3 runs 14 residues. Per germline, CDR1 MNHEY and CDR2 SMNVEV (reference sequence). Trimming removed 5 bases at V and 6 bases at J, with 14 bases between. Here the CDR3 reads CASSPAGRANEQFF. In nucleotides, the CDR3 is TGTGCCAGCAGTCCAGCAGGGCGTGCCAATGAGCAGTTCTTC.

The CDR3 DNA reads TGTGCCAGCACTAAACGGTTAAGGGCGGGCGAGCAGTACTTC. Protein product: CASTKRLRAGEQYF. The chain links TRBV6-1 to TRBJ2-7; D is perhaps TRBD2 (5 bases). The germline CDR1 and CDR2 sequences are MNHNS and SASEGT. This CDR3 has 14 residues. V lost 7 bases and J 6 bases, leaving 19 bases between the germline ends.

V is TRBV5-1 and J is TRBJ1-3, with a weak D call TRBD1 (5 bases). V was trimmed by 4 bases and J by 0 bases, leaving 14 bases between them. The CDR3 is made up of 16 amino acids. Germline lookup yields CDR1 SGHRS and CDR2 YFSETQ. The CDR3 DNA follows: TGCGCCAGCAGCCCCATGGGACGAGCCTCTGGAAACACCATATATTTT. Amino acids: CASSPMGRASGNTIYF.

This clone was recorded only once. The chain employs TRBV7-2 and TRBJ2-1; TRBD2 matches at 8 bases. J gave up 3 bases and V 7 bases, and 14 bases lay outside the gene matches. Germline V gene lookup returns CDR1 SGHTA and CDR2 FQGNSA. The CDR3 extends over 17 amino acids. The CDR3 reads CASTSWQAGESYNEQFF. The CDR3 DNA sequence: TGTGCCAGCACCTCCTGGCAAGCGGGAGAGAGCTACAATGAGCAGTTCTTC.

This sequence joins TRBV6-5 and TRBJ2-3; D is uncertain. Per germline, CDR1 MNHEY and CDR2 SVGAGI. There are 15 residues in the CDR3. V dropped 2 bases and J dropped 0 bases, with 9 bases sitting between them. CDR3 sequence (DNA): TGTGCCAGCAGTTACCAACCGGCTAGCACAGATACGCAGTATTTT. Protein: CASSYQPASTDTQYF.

In the case of this clone: Other DNA sequences in this specimen translate into the identical CDR3. V usage is TRBV9 and J usage is TRBJ2-7, with TRBD2 identical over 7 bases. This CDR3 spans 14 amino acids. Germline V gene lookup returns CDR1 SGDLS and CDR2 YYNGEE. The V segment lost 0 bases and the J segment 2 bases; nucleotides outside the gene matches: 2. CDR3 DNA sequence: TGTGCCAGCAGCGTAGGACTAGCCGCCTACGAGCAGTACTTC. This gives the protein CASSVGLAAYEQYF.

This chain links TRBV18 with TRBJ2-3, with TRBD2 as a possible D gene (6 bases). CDR1 KGHSH and CDR2 LQKENI come from the germline V gene. The CDR3 contains 13 residues. Trimming took 8 bases from V and 4 from J, leaving 13 bases between them. Here the CDR3 reads CASTGLFADTQYF. CDR3 coding DNA: TGTGCCAGCACTGGACTATTCGCAGATACGCAGTATTTT.

The rearrangement links TRBV27 to TRBJ2-2, with 12 bases identical to TRBD1. The V and J ends lost 4 bases and 7 bases, in that order; junction bases with no gene match: 10. This CDR3 comprises 17 residues. Germline V gene lookup returns CDR1 MNHEY and CDR2 SMNVEV (reference sequence). CDR3 protein: CASSYPSGQGAVGELFF. The CDR3 DNA reads as TGTGCCAGCAGTTACCCCTCGGGACAGGGGGCTGTCGGGGAGCTGTTTTTT.

This sequence joins TRBV11-3 and TRBJ2-1, with 13 bases aligning to TRBD2. Trimming at V came to 5 bases and at J to 1 base, leaving 2 bases not matched to a gene. CDR1 is SGHNT, CDR2 YENEEA, per germline. The CDR3 contains 16 residues. CDR3 DNA sequence: TGTGCCAGCAGCCCGGGACTAGCGGGGTCCTACAATGAGCAGTTCTTC. It codes for CASSPGLAGSYNEQFF.

The V gene is TRBV28, the J gene TRBJ1-4, with D perhaps matching TRBD1 (5 bases). V lost 6 bases, J lost 3 bases, and 11 bases lay in between. This CDR3 contains 14 residues. Per the germline V gene, CDR1 is MDHEN and CDR2 is SYDVKM. The CDR3: CASSLTDPNEKLFF. In DNA form, the CDR3 reads TGTGCCAGCAGCCTGACAGATCCTAATGAAAAACTGTTTTTT.

This clone is a singleton in its sample. The V call is TRBV6-1, the J call TRBJ2-7; no definite D call. The germline V gene encodes CDR1 MNHNS and CDR2 SASEGT. This CDR3 contains 15 residues. Deletions cut 10 bases from V and 3 bases from J, with 22 bases between. The CDR3 DNA reads TGTGCCACAGCACACAACTGGGAATCTAGCTACGAGCAGTACTTC. Protein sequence: CATAHNWESSYEQYF.

The chain recombines TRBV4-1 with TRBJ2-1; 11 nucleotides align to TRBD2. This CDR3 region has 16 residues. Germline V gene sequence: CDR1 MGHRA, CDR2 YSYEKL. With V trimmed by 2 bases and J by 8 bases, 8 bases remained unmatched. This CDR3 reads CASSQPTSGRFHEQFF. In DNA form, the CDR3 reads TGCGCCAGCAGCCAACCTACTAGCGGGAGATTCCATGAGCAGTTCTTC.

The chain links TRBV15 to TRBJ2-7; D is uncertain. V lost 0 bases, J lost 6 bases, and 15 bases lay in between. The CDR3 covers 15 residues. The germline CDR1 and CDR2 sequences are LNHNV and YYDKDF (reference sequence). The CDR3 here is CATSREPTGPSEQYF. The CDR3 DNA sequence: TGTGCCACCAGCAGAGAACCCACCGGCCCCTCCGAGCAGTACTTC.

The chain uses TRBV2 and TRBJ1-4; no clear D. V was trimmed by 6 bases and J by 4 bases, leaving 9 bases between them. This CDR3 contains 13 residues. The germline CDR1 and CDR2 sequences are SNHLY and FYNNEI. The CDR3 DNA reads as TGTGCCAGCAGACCGGCTTATAATGAAAAACTGTTTTTT. Amino acids: CASRPAYNEKLFF.

The chain recombines TRBV6-5 with TRBJ2-1; D is unclear. CDR1 is MNHEY, CDR2 SVGAGI, per germline. Trimming left V 0 bases short and J 2 bases short, with 11 bases between. This CDR3 has 16 amino acids. CDR3 DNA sequence: TGTGCCAGCAGTTACTCAGGGTTCTTGACCTACAATGAGCAGTTCTTC. Its translation: CASSYSGFLTYNEQFF.

The chain has TRBV18 and TRBJ1-2; no definite D call. V lost 2 bases to trimming and J lost 3 bases, with 10 bases between them. Germline lookup yields CDR1 KGHSH and CDR2 LQKENI. This CDR3 comprises 14 residues. The CDR3 loop is CASSPSRTDYGYTF. As DNA, the CDR3 is TGTGCCAGCTCACCATCCAGGACCGACTATGGCTACACCTTC.

This clone was observed a single time. This chain links TRBV7-6 with TRBJ1-3, with 9 bases lining up with TRBD1. Looked up from germline, CDR1 is SGHVS and CDR2 is FNYEAQ. This CDR3 spans 15 amino acids. V lost 5 bases and J lost 0; bases outside the gene matches: 2. The CDR3 bases are TGTGCCAGCAGCCCGACAGGGGGCTCTGGAAACACCATATATTTT. It is translated as CASSPTGGSGNTIYF.

The J gene is TRBJ2-7, the V gene TRBV5-5, with TRBD2 as a possible D gene (6 bases). Germline lookup yields CDR1 SGHKS and CDR2 YYEKEE (reference sequence). CDR3 length: 12 residues. CDR3 residues: CAKKGSGYEQYF. The DNA of the CDR3 is TGTGCTAAAAAGGGTAGCGGTTACGAGCAGTACTTC. Full variable domain (outside the CDR3, taken from reference TRBV5-5 and TRBJ2-7): DAGVTQSPTHLIKTRGQQVTLRCSPISGHKSVSWYQQVLGQGPQFIFQYYEKEERGRGNFPDRFSARQFPNYSSELNVNALLLGDSALYLCAKKGSGYEQYFGPGTRLTVT.

This clone was detected once. V gene TRBV7-9 combines with J gene TRBJ2-1, with D maybe TRBD2 (6 bases). V lost 5 bases and J lost 4, with 15 bases in between. Germline CDR1 and CDR2: SEHNR and FQNEAQ (reference sequence). The CDR3 totals 15 residues. Written as DNA, the CDR3 is TGTGCCAGCAGCCCTGTACTAGGGACTTACAATGAGCAGTTCTTC. This gives the protein CASSPVLGTYNEQFF.

In its sample, this clone was seen once. This chain joins TRBV6-5 and TRBJ2-5, with a weak D call TRBD2 (5 bases). This CDR3 contains 14 residues. CDR1 is MNHEY, CDR2 SVGAGI, per germline. Trimming removed 0 bases at V and 7 bases at J, with 12 bases between. The CDR3 loop reads CASSYSGSLGTQYF. CDR3 sequence (DNA): TGTGCCAGCAGTTACTCGGGGAGTTTGGGGACCCAGTACTTC.

The V gene is TRBV7-9, the J gene TRBJ2-5, with D perhaps matching TRBD1 or TRBD2 (6 bases each). This CDR3 comprises 15 residues. Germline CDR1 reads SEHNR; CDR2 reads FQNEAQ (reference sequence). The ends were cut back, 4 bases at V and 0 bases at J, with 12 bases in the middle. The CDR3 region has the DNA TGTGCCAGCAGCTACAGGGACTGGTACCAAGAGACCCAGTACTTC. It specifies CASSYRDWYQETQYF.

In its sample, this clone was seen once. This rearrangement joins TRBV6-5 to TRBJ2-7, with 9 bases aligning to TRBD2. Germline CDR1 is MNHEY and CDR2 is SVGAGI. The CDR3 has 13 amino acids. V lost 5 bases, J lost 9 bases, and 8 bases stayed unmatched. The CDR3 coding sequence is TGTGCCAGCAGTAATGCGGGAGGGCCGGTGCAGTACTTC. Translating gives CASSNAGGPVQYF.

V and J are TRBV19 and TRBJ1-3; D gene unclear. Germline lookup yields CDR1 LNHDA and CDR2 SQIVND (reference sequence). V was clipped by 1 base and J by 0 bases, with 10 bases between them. CDR3 length: 16 amino acids. CDR3 residues: CASSIGGQSSGNTIYF. The DNA for the CDR3 is TGTGCCAGTAGTATAGGCGGGCAGAGCTCTGGAAACACCATATATTTT.

A note on this clone: Within the sample, other DNA sequences also encode this same CDR3. The CDR3 DNA follows: TGTGCCAGCAAAGGGTCCACAGATACGCAGTATTTT. Amino acid sequence: CASKGSTDTQYF. The chain couples TRBV28 to TRBJ2-3; D gene ambiguous. The germline V gene encodes CDR1 MDHEN and CDR2 SYDVKM. There are 12 residues in the CDR3. V lost 7 bases to trimming and J lost 2 bases, with 7 bases between them.

The chain carries TRBV5-1 and TRBJ2-5, with 9 bases fitting TRBD2. The length of the CDR3 is 15 residues. V dropped 0 bases and J dropped 6; count of bases not matched to a gene: 6. Germline values: CDR1 SGHRS, CDR2 YFSETQ. The CDR3 sequence: CASSLAASGMKTQYF. The DNA of the CDR3 is TGCGCCAGCAGCTTGGCCGCTAGCGGGATGAAGACCCAGTACTTC.